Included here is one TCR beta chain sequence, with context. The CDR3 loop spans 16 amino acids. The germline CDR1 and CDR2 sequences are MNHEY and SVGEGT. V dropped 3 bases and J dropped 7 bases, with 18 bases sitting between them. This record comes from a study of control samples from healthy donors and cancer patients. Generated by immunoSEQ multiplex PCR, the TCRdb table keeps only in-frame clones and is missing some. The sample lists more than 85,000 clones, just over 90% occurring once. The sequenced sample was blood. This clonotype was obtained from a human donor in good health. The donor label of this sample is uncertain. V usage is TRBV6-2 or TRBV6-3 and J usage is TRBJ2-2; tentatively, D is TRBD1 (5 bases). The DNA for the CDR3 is TGTGCCAGCAGTTATAGGACCCGACAGACCAACGGGGAGCTGTTTTTT. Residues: CASSYRTRQTNGELFF.